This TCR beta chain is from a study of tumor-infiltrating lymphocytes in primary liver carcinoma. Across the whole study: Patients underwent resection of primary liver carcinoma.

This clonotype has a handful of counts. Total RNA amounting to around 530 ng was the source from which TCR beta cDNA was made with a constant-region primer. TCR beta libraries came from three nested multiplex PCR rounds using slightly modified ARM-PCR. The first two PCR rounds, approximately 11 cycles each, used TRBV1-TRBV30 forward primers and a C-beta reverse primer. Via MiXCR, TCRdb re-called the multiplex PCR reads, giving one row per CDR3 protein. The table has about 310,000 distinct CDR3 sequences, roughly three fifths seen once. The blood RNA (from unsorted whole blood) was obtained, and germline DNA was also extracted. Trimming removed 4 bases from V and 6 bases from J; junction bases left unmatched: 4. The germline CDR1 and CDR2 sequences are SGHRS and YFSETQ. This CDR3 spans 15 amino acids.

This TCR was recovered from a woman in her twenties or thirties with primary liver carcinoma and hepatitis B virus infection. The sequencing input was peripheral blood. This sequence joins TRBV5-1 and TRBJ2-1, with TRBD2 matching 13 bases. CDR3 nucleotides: TGCGCCAGCAGCCCGACTAGCGGGAGGCTCAATGAGCAGTTCTTC. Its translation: CASSPTSGRLNEQFF.